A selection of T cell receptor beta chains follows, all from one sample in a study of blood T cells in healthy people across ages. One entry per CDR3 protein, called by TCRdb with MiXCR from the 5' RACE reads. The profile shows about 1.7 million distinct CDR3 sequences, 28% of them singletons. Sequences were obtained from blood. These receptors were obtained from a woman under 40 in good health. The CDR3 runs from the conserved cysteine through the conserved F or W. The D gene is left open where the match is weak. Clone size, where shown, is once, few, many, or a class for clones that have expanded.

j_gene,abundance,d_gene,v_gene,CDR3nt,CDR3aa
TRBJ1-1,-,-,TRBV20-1,TGCAGTGCTCAAGACGTTCAGGGCACTGAAGCTTTCTTT,CSAQDVQGTEAFF
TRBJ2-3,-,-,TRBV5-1,TGCGCCAGCAGCTTTGAGGGGACTAGCACAGATACGCAGTATTTT,CASSFEGTSTDTQYF
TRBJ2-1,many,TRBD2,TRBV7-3,TGTGCCAGCAGCTTAAGCGGGGGGGCAAAACTCTTCAATGAGCAGTTCTTC,CASSLSGGAKLFNEQFF
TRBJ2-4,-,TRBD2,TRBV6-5,TGTGCCAGCAGCCCGGGGGGTTTCGGCATTCAGTACTTC,CASSPGGFGIQYF
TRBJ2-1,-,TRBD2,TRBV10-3,TGTGCCATCAGTGAGTCGGGCGGGGGGGGATACAATGAGCAGTTCTTC,CAISESGGGGYNEQFF
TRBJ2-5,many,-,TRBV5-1,TGCGCCAGCAGCTTAAAGGACGGAGAGACCCAGTACTTC,CASSLKDGETQYF
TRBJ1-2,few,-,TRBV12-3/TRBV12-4,TGTGCCAGCAGACGGGGCCCATATGGCTACACCTTC,CASRRGPYGYTF
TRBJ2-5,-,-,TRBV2,TGTGCCAGCAGTCTAACGCCCATTCGCAAAGGAGAGACCCAGTACTTC,CASSLTPIRKGETQYF
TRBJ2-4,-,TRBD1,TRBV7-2,TGTGCCAGCAGCAAGGACAGGGTGCAAGAGCAGTACTTC,CASSKDRVQEQYF
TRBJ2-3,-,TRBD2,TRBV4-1,TGCGCCAGCAGCCTCGAAGGTGTCGGGGGGGCGGATACGCAGTATTTT,CASSLEGVGGADTQYF
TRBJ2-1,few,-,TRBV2,TGTGCCAGCAGCCTAGAGGTATCGGTCAATGAGCAGTTCTTC,CASSLEVSVNEQFF
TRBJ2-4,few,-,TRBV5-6,TGTGCCAGCAGCTGGGAGGTAGCCAAAAACATTCAGTACTTC,CASSWEVAKNIQYF
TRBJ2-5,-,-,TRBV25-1,TGTGCCAGCAGTGTCGGTTCAGGGTTTCGGGAGACCCAGTACTTC,CASSVGSGFRETQYF
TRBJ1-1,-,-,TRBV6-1,TGTGCCAGCAGAGAGTCCCTGCATACTTTGACAGTGGTTAGGGAGGAAGCTTTCTTT,CASRESLHTLTVVREEAFF
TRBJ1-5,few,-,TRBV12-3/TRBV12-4,TGTGCCAGCACCCCGGTGGGGGGAGGCAATCAGCCCCAGCATTTT,CASTPVGGGNQPQHF
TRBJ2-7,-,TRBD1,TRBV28,TGTGCCAGCAGTTTGGGGGGACAGGGACGAGGAGGGCAGTACTTC,CASSLGGQGRGGQYF
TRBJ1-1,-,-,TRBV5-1,TGCGCCAGCAGTATAAGCACAGCCGACACTGAAGCTTTCTTT,CASSISTADTEAFF
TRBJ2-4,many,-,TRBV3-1,TGTGCCAGCAGCCAAGATGAGGATGCCAAAAACATTCAGTACTTC,CASSQDEDAKNIQYF
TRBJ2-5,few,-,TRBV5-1,TGCGCCAGCAGCTTCCCGCCCCAAGAGACCCAGTACTTC,CASSFPPQETQYF
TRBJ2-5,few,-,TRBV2,TGTGCCAGCAGTAACGGACAGAAAGAGACCCAGTACTTC,CASSNGQKETQYF
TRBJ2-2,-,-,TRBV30,TGTGCCTGGAGAGATTCGTCCGGGGAGCTGTTTTTT,CAWRDSSGELFF
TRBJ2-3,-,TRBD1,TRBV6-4,TGTGCCAGCAAACTCCGGGACAGCGGCACAGATACGCAGTATTTT,CASKLRDSGTDTQYF
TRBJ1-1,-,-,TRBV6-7,TGTGCCAGCAGTAAGAAACGCAGGGCTCGGGACACTGAAGCTTTCTTT,CASSKKRRARDTEAFF
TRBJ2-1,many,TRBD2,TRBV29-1,TGCAGCGTTGAAGTACCTAGCGGGGACTACAATGAGCAGTTCTTC,CSVEVPSGDYNEQFF
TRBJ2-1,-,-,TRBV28,TGTGCCAGCAGATACTCCGGGACAAGCCTAGGGCAGTTCTTC,CASRYSGTSLGQFF
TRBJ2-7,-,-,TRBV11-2,TGTGCCAGCACCGGCGTAGGGTTCGGATACGAGCAGTACTTC,CASTGVGFGYEQYF
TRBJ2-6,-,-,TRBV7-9,TGTGCCGGATCAACACGGGAATCTGGGGCCAACGTCCGGACTTTC,CAGSTRESGANVRTF
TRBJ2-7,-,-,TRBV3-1,TGTGCCAGCAGCCCCCCCGGAAAACCACCCTACGAGCAGTACTTC,CASSPPGKPPYEQYF
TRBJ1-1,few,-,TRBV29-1,TGCAGCGTCTCCCCCCACAGGGCCTCTGAAGCTTTCTTT,CSVSPHRASEAFF
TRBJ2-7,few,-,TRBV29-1,TGCAGCGTGCGACCCGGGCAAGGGTATATCTACGAGCAGTACTTC,CSVRPGQGYIYEQYF
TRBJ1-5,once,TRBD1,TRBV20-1,TGCAGTGCGCCGAGGGGACAGGCGGGTCAGCCCCAGCATTTT,CSAPRGQAGQPQHF
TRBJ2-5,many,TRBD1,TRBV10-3,TGTGCCATCAGTGCGGGACAGGGGATGTTTGAGACCCAGTACTTC,CAISAGQGMFETQYF
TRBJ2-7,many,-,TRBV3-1,TGTGCCAGCAGCCAAGTAGTTACCGAGCAGTACTTC,CASSQVVTEQYF
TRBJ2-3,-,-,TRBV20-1,TGCAGTGCTGAGTCACGGTCCACAGATACGCAGTATTTT,CSAESRSTDTQYF
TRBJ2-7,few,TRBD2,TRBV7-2,TGTGCCAGCAGCTCCATTACAGGACTAGCGGGAGGAGGTTCCTACGAGCAGTACTTC,CASSSITGLAGGGSYEQYF
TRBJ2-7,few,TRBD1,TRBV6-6,TGTGCCAGCAGCACAGGGGGCATCGACGAGCAGTACTTC,CASSTGGIDEQYF
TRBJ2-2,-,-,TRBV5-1,TGCGCCAGCGAGGAGGGGCTGAACACCGGGGAGCTGTTTTTT,CASEEGLNTGELFF
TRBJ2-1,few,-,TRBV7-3,TGTGCCAGCAGCTTATCCCGGGACTCCCTGTCCCGTGAGCAGTTCTTC,CASSLSRDSLSREQFF
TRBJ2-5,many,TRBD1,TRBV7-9,TGTGCCAGCAGCCTTGACAGGGAATTCTGGACCCAGTACTTC,CASSLDREFWTQYF
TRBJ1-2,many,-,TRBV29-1,TGCAGCGTTGAAGAGGGGGCGGGAAATAACTATGGCTACACCTTC,CSVEEGAGNNYGYTF
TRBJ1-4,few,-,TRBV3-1,TGTGCCAGCAGCTTGTATCGGGCGGATAATGAAAAACTGTTTTTT,CASSLYRADNEKLFF
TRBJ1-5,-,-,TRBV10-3,TGTGCCATCAGTGAGTCAAGAACGGGTATGAGCAATCAGCCCCAGCATTTT,CAISESRTGMSNQPQHF
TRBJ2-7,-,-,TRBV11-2,TGTGCCAGCCTTCCGAGCGTCTCCTCCTACGAGCAGTACTTC,CASLPSVSSYEQYF
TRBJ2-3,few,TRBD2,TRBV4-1,TGCGCCAGCAGCCAGGCAGGACTAGCGGGAGTCTCGGCAGATACGCAGTATTTT,CASSQAGLAGVSADTQYF
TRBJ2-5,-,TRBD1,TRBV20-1,TGCAGTGCCACCTTCGGGACAGCACAAGAGACCCAGTACTTC,CSATFGTAQETQYF
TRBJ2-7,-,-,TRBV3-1,TGTGCCAGCAGCCAGGCCCAGCGGCCCACTTCCGAGCAGTACTTC,CASSQAQRPTSEQYF
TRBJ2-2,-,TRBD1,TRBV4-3,TGCGCCAGCAGCCAACTAACAGGGGTCACCGGGGAGCTGTTTTTT,CASSQLTGVTGELFF
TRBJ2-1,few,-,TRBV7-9,TGTGCCAGCAGCGGGAACTCAGAGAGTCAGTTCTTC,CASSGNSESQFF
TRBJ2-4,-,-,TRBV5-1,TGCGCCGGCAGGAACCCAAGCGGGCAAAACATTCAGTACTTC,CAGRNPSGQNIQYF
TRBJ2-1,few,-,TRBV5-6,TGTGCCAGCAGCCCCGGACTACTTAAAGAGCAGTTCTTC,CASSPGLLKEQFF
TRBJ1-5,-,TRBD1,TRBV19,TGTGCCAGTAGTATCCAGGGGGATAGCAATCAGCCCCAGCATTTT,CASSIQGDSNQPQHF
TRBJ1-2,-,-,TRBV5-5,TGTGCCAGCAGATGGGCAGGGGAAATGGGCGGCTACACCTTC,CASRWAGEMGGYTF
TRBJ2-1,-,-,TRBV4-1,TGCGCCAGCAGCCAAGACAGCGGCAATGAGCAGTGCTTC,CASSQDSGNEQCF